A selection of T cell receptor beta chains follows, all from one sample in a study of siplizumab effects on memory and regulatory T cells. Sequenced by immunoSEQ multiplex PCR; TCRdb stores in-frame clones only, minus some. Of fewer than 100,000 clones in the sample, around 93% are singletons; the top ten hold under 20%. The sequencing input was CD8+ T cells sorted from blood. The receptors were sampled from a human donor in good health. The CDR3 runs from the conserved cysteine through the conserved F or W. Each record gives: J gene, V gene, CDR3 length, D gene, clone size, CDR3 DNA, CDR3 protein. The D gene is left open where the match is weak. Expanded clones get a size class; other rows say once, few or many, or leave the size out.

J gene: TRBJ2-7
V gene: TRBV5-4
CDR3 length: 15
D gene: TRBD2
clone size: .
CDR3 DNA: TGTGCCAGCAGCAGTACTAGCGAGAGCTCCTACGAGCAGTACTTC
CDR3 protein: CASSSTSESSYEQYF

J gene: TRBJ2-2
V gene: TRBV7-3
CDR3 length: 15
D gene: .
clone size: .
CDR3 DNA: TGTGCCAGCAGCTTAAGCGGGATGAACACCGGGGAGCTGTTTTTT
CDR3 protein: CASSLSGMNTGELFF

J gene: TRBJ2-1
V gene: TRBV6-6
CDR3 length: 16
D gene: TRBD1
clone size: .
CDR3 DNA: TGTGCCAGCAGTTACTCGACAGGGGGTTTCTATGGTGAGCAGTTCTTC
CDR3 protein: CASSYSTGGFYGEQFF

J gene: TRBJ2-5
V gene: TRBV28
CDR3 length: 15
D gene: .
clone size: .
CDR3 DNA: TGTGCCAGCAGTTTATGGAGACAGGAGGGAGAGACCCAGTACTTC
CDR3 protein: CASSLWRQEGETQYF

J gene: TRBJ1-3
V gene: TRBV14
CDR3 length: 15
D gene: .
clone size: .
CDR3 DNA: TGTGCCAGCAGCCAGGGGACGTCCGGAGGAAACACCATATATTTT
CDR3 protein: CASSQGTSGGNTIYF

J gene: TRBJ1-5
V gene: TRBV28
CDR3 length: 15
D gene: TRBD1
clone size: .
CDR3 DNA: TGTGCCAGCAGATCCGGGACAGGGATATATCAGCCCCAGCATTTT
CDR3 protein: CASRSGTGIYQPQHF

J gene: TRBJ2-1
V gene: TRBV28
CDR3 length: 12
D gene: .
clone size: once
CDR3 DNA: TGTGCCAGCAGTCCGCGGGTTATTGAGCAGTTCTTC
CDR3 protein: CASSPRVIEQFF

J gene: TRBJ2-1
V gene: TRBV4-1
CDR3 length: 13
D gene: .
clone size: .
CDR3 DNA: TGCGCCAGCAGCCAAGGTGGGGAGCGGGAGCAGTTCTTC
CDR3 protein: CASSQGGEREQFF

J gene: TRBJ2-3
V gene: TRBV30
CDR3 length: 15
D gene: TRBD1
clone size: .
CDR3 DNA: TGTGCCTGGAGGGACGGACAGGGGGTTCCAGATACGCAGTATTTT
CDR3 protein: CAWRDGQGVPDTQYF

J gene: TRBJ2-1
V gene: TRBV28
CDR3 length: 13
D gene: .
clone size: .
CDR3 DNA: TGTGCCAGCAGTTTAAGCCAGTTCTGGGAGCAGTTCTTC
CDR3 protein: CASSLSQFWEQFF

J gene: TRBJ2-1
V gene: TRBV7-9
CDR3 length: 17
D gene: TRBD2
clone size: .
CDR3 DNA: TGTGCCAGCAGCTCGATTGGAGGGACTAGCGGAATCAATGAGCAGTTCTTC
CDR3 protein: CASSSIGGTSGINEQFF

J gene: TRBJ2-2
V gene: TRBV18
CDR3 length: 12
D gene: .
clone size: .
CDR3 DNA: TGTGCCAGCTCTCCTTTCACCGGGGAGCTGTTTTTT
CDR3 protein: CASSPFTGELFF

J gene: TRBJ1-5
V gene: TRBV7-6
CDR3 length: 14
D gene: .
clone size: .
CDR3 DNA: TGTGCCAGCAGCTTAGGTGACGGGAATCAGCCCCAGCATTTT
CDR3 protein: CASSLGDGNQPQHF

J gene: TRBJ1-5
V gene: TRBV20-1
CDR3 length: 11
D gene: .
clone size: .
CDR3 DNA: TGCAGTGCTAGAGAGAATCAGCCCCAGCATTTT
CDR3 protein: CSARENQPQHF

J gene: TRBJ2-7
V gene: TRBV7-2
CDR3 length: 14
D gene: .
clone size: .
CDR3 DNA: TGTGCCAGCGCCTCACTTCTTTCCCCCTACGAGCAGTACTTC
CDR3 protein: CASASLLSPYEQYF

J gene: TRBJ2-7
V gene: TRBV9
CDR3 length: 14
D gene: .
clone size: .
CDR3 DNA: TGTGCCAGCAGCGTAGGGGACGGAAACTACGAGCAGTACTTC
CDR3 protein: CASSVGDGNYEQYF

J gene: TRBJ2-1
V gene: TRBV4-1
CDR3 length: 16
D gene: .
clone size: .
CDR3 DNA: TGCGCCAGCAGCCAAGAAACACTAGTGGTGAACAATGAGCAGTTCTTC
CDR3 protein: CASSQETLVVNNEQFF

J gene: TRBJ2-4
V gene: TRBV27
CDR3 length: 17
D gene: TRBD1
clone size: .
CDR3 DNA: TGTGCCAGCAGTTCCCCCGGGACAGGGATAGCCAAAAACATTCAGTACTTC
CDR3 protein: CASSSPGTGIAKNIQYF

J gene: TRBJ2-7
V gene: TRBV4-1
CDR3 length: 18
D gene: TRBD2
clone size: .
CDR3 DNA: TGCGCCAGCAGCCAACAGGCGGGACTAGCGGGGCGGCCCTACGAGCAGTACTTC
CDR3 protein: CASSQQAGLAGRPYEQYF

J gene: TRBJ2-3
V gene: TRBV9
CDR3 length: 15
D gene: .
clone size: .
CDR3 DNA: TGTGCCAGCAGCGTAGGGGGAGGCGGCACAGATACGCAGTATTTT
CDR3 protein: CASSVGGGGTDTQYF

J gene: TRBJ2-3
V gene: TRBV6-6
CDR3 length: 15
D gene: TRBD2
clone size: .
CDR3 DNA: TGTGCCAGCAGCCGACTAGCGGGAGTCCCAGATACGCAGTATTTT
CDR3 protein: CASSRLAGVPDTQYF

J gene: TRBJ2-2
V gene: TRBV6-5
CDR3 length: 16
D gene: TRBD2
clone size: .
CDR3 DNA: TGTGCCAGCAGTTCACTCCGGGCGGGAGAGACCGGGGAGCTGTTTTTT
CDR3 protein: CASSSLRAGETGELFF

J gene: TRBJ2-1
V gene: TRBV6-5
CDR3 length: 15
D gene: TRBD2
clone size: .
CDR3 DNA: TGTGCCAGCAGTTTGGCGGGAGGTCCCTACAATGAGCAGTTCTTC
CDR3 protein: CASSLAGGPYNEQFF

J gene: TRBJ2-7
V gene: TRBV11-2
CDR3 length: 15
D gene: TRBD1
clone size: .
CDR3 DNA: TGTGCCAGCAGCTTAGCGGGGGGACAGGGTTACGAGCAGTACTTC
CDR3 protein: CASSLAGGQGYEQYF

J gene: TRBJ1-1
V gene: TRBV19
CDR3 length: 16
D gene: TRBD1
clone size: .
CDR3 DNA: TGTGCCAGTAGTCGGGGACAGGGGGGACAAGGCACTGAAGCTTTCTTT
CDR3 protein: CASSRGQGGQGTEAFF

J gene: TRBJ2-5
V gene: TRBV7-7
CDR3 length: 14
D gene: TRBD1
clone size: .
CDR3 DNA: TGTGCTAGCAGCCCAGGGGGCGCCCGGGAGACCCAGTACTTC
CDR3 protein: CASSPGGARETQYF

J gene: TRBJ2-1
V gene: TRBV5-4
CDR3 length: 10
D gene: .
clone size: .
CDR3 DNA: TGTGCCAGCGGAACCCATGAGCAGTTCTTC
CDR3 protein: CASGTHEQFF

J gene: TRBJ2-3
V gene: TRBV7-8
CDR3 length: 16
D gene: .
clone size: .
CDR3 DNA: TGTGCCAGCAGCTTCGGACAAATACTCCTCTCAGATACGCAGTATTTT
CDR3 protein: CASSFGQILLSDTQYF

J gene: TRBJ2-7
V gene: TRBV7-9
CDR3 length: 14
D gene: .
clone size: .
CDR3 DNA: TGTGCCAGCAGGCTACCCGACCCAGGTGGGGAGCAGTACTTC
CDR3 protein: CASRLPDPGGEQYF

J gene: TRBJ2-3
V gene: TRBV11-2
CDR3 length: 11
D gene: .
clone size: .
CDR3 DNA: TGTGCCAGCACCGGTGTAGATACGCAGTATTTT
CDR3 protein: CASTGVDTQYF

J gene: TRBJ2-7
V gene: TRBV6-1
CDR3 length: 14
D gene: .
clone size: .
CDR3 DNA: TGTGCCAGCAGTGAACCCGACTCCTTTTACGAGCAGTACTTC
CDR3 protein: CASSEPDSFYEQYF

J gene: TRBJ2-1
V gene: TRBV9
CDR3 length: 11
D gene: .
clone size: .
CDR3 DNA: TGTGCCAGCAGCGCCGGACCTGAGCAGTTCTTC
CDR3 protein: CASSAGPEQFF

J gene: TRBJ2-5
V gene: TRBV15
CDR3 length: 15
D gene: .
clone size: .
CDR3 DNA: TGTGCCACCAGCAGAGTTGCCAGGCCCCAAGAGACCCAGTACTTC
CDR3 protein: CATSRVARPQETQYF

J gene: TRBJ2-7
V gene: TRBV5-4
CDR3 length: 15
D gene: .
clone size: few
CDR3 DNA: TGTGCCAGCAGCTGGGCAGCTAGCTCACCCTACGAGCAGTACTTC
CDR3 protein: CASSWAASSPYEQYF

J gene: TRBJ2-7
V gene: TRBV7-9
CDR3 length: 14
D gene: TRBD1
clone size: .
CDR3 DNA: TGTGCCAGCAGCCACTGGGACAGGGGGTACGAGCAGTACTTC
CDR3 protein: CASSHWDRGYEQYF

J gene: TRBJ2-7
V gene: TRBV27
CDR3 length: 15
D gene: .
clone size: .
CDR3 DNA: TGTGCCAGCAGTTTACTTCTCGGCTCCTCCTACGAGCAGTACTTC
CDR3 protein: CASSLLLGSSYEQYF

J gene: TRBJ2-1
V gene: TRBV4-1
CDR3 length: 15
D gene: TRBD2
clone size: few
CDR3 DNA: TGCGCCAGCAGCCATCGACTAGCAGGCTACAATGAGCAGTTCTTC
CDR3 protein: CASSHRLAGYNEQFF

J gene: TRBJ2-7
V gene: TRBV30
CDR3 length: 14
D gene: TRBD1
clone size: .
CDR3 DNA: TGTGCCTGGAGTGTGGGACAGGGAAGGAGCGAGCAGTACTTC
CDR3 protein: CAWSVGQGRSEQYF

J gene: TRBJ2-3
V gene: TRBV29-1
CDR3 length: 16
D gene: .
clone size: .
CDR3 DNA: TGCAGCGTTGAACGCGGCACCGACTTGCCACGGGATACGCAGTATTTT
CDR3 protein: CSVERGTDLPRDTQYF

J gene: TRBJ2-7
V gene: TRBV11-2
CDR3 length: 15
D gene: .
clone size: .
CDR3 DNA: TGTGCCAGCAGCTTAGGGGGGCGCCTCGGGGACGAGCAGTACTTC
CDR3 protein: CASSLGGRLGDEQYF

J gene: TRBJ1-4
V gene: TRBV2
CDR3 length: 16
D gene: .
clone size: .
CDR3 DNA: TGTGCCAGCAGTGAGGTATTAGGTGCGGAGAATGAAAAACTGTTTTTT
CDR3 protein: CASSEVLGAENEKLFF

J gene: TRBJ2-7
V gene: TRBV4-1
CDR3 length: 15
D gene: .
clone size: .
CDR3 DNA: TGCGCCAGCAGCCAACTACGAGGGAGCTCCTACGAGCAGTACTTC
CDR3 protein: CASSQLRGSSYEQYF

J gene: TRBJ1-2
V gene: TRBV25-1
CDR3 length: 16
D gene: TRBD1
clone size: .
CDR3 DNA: TGTGCCAGCAGTGTATCAAAGAGGGACAGGGTGGTTGGCTACACCTTC
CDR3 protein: CASSVSKRDRVVGYTF

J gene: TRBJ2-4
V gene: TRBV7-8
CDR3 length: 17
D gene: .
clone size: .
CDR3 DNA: TGTGCCAGCAGCGGGATGGGCGGGCCGATGGCCAAAAACATTCAGTACTTC
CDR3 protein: CASSGMGGPMAKNIQYF

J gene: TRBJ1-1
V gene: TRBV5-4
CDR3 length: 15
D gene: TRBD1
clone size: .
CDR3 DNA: TGTGCCAGCAGCGGGACCGGGACAGAGAACACTGAAGCTTTCTTT
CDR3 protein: CASSGTGTENTEAFF

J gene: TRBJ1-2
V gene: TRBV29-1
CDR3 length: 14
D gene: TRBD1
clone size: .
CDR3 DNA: TGCAGCGTCATAGACAGGGAAGCTAACTATGGCTACACCTTC
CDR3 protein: CSVIDREANYGYTF

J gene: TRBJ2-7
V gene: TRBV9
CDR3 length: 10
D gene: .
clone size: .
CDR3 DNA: TGTGCCAGCAGTTCGTACGAGCAGTACTTC
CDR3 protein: CASSSYEQYF

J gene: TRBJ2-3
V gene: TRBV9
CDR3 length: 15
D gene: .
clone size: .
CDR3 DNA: TGTGCCAGCAGCGCCAGTCGGGGATCCACAGATACGCAGTATTTT
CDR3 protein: CASSASRGSTDTQYF

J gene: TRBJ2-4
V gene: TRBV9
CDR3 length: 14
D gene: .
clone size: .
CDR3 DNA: TGTGCCAGCAGCCCCCCTCGGCGGGGAAACATTCAGTACTTC
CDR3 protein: CASSPPRRGNIQYF

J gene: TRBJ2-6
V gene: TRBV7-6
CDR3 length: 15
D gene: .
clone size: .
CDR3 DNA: TGTGCCAGCAGCCAAAGGACAGAACGATCCAACGTCCTGACTTTC
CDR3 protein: CASSQRTERSNVLTF

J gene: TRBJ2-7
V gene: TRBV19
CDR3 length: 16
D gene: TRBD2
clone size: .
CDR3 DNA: TGTGCCAGTAGTATTTCGGGGGAGGGCATCGCCTACGAGCAGTACTTC
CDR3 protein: CASSISGEGIAYEQYF

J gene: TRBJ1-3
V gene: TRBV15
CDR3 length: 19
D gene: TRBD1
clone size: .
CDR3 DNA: TGTGCCACCAGCCCGACCAGGGGGGGACTTCCCTACTCTGGAAACACCATATATTTT
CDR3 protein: CATSPTRGGLPYSGNTIYF

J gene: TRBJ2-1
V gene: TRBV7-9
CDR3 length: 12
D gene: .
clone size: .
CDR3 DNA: TGTGCCAGCAGCCAATTGTACAATGAGCAGTTCTTC
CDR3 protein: CASSQLYNEQFF

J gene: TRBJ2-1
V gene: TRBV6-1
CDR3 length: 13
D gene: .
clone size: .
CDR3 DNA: TGTGCCAGCAGTGGTCTAGACCCCAATGAGCAGTTCTTC
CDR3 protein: CASSGLDPNEQFF

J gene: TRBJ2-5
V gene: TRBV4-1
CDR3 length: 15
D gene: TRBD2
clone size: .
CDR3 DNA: TGCGCCAGCAGCCAAGGTCAGGGAGGGACCGGGGCCCAGTACTTC
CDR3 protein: CASSQGQGGTGAQYF

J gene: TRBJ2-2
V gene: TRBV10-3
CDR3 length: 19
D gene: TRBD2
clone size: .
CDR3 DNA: TGTGCCATCGCGAACTCCGGGACTAGCGGGAGGGCCGAGACCGGGGAGCTGTTTTTT
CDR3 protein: CAIANSGTSGRAETGELFF

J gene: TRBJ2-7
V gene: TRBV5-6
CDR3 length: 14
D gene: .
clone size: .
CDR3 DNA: TGTGCCACCCTTGATGGTCCCCTGTCCGCCGAGCAGTACTTC
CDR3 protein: CATLDGPLSAEQYF

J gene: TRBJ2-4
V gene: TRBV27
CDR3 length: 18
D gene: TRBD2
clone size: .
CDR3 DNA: TGTGCCAGCAGTCCTCCGAGTAGCGGGAGTGTGTCCAAAAACATTCAGTACTTC
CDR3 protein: CASSPPSSGSVSKNIQYF

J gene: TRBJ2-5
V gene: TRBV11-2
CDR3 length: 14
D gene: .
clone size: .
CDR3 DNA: TGTGCCAGCAGCTTACGATATTCGCAAGAGACCCAGTACTTC
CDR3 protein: CASSLRYSQETQYF